The 29 T cell receptor beta chains presented below share a single source sample, sequenced in a study of graft-versus-host responses after intestinal transplantation. Which antigens these TCRs recognize remains unknown. Produced via immunoSEQ multiplex PCR; TCRdb's table is partial and in-frame only. The data show over 100,000 clones, over 85% seen once. The sample in question was unstimulated CD4+ T cells sorted from spleen or lymph node cells, obtained before transplant. All receptors derive from a human donor who was the organ donor for an intestinal transplant.

V and J are TRBV6-1 and TRBJ2-7; 9 nucleotides agree with TRBD2. CDR1 MNHNS and CDR2 SASEGT come from the germline V gene. Trimming cost V 3 bases and J 9 bases; bases outside gene matches: 0. CDR3 size: 11 residues. The CDR3 region is CASSDSGGQYF. The CDR3 DNA reads as TGTGCCAGCAGTGATAGCGGGGGGCAGTACTTC.

CDR3 residues: CASSLASNLMNTEAFF. The CDR3 DNA follows: TGTGCCAGCAGCTTAGCTTCCAACTTGATGAACACTGAAGCTTTCTTT. The gene calls are TRBV7-2 and TRBJ1-1; D remains unclear. The CDR3 has 16 residues. Germline CDR1 SGHTA, CDR2 FQGNSA. The V gene lost 0 bases and the J gene lost 0 bases, with 11 bases spanning the gap.

The chain uses TRBV6-6 and TRBJ1-2, with unresolved D. The germline gives CDR1 MNHNY, CDR2 SVGAGI (reference sequence). The CDR3 runs to 10 residues. V lost 4 bases and J 7 bases, leaving 4 bases between the germline ends. The CDR3 sequence is CASSLGGYTF. CDR3 sequence (DNA): TGTGCCAGCAGTTTGGGTGGCTACACCTTC.

This sequence joins TRBV5-1 and TRBJ2-1, with 14 bases matching TRBD2. The germline gives CDR1 SGHRS, CDR2 YFSETQ. Unmatched junction bases numbered 19, after V lost 4 bases and J lost 4 bases. The CDR3 length is 21 residues. In DNA, the CDR3 is TGCGCCAGCAGCCCGGGGGACAGAGGGACTAGCGGGGGAGGGATATACAATGAGCAGTTCTTC. This codes for CASSPGDRGTSGGGIYNEQFF.

The chain is built from TRBV6-5 and TRBJ1-2, with D possibly TRBD1 on 5 matching bases. This CDR3 contains 14 residues. V was cut by 5 bases and J by 2 bases, with 12 bases left in between. Germline V gene sequence: CDR1 MNHEY, CDR2 SVGAGI. The CDR3 DNA reads TGTGCCAGCAGTAGCAGGGACGCGAACTATGGCTACACCTTC. Translated, it gives CASSSRDANYGYTF.

This clone has only one observation. V is TRBV20-1 and J is TRBJ1-4; D is undetermined. CDR3 length: 11 residues. Germline V gene lookup returns CDR1 DFQATT and CDR2 SNEGSKA (reference sequence). Trimming shortened V by 3 bases and J by 8 bases, and 7 bases separated the two germline ends. Written as DNA, the CDR3 is TGCAGTGCTAGGCCCCTCGAAAAACTGTTTTTT. Protein: CSARPLEKLFF.

CDR3 residues: CASRISTRNEQFF. CDR3 nucleotide sequence: TGTGCAAGTCGCATAAGTACTAGAAATGAGCAGTTCTTC. This chain uses TRBV12-2 with TRBJ2-1; TRBD2, as called in the table, went unchecked against the DNA. TRBV12-2 is labeled a pseudogene. CDR3 length: 13 amino acids.

The table lists this clone with a count of one. The gene calls are TRBV11-2 and TRBJ2-1; D is unresolved. The V and J ends lost 2 bases and 8 bases respectively, with 13 bases between them. Germline-derived CDR1 and CDR2 are SGHAT and FQNNGV. The CDR3 is 14 residues long. The CDR3 nucleotides read TGTGCCAGCAGCTTACTTGGTTTGGCGCATGAGCAGTTCTTC. Encoded protein: CASSLLGLAHEQFF.

As DNA, the CDR3 is TGTGCCAGCAGCTCGACAGCCGGAGGAGAAAAACTGTTTTTT. Translation gives CASSSTAGGEKLFF. This chain links TRBV7-2 with TRBJ1-4; tentative D call: TRBD1 (5 bases). Germline assignment: CDR1 SGHTA and CDR2 FQGNSA. CDR3 length: 14 amino acids. V lost 4 bases and J 8 bases, leaving 14 bases between the germline ends.

This clone was counted a single time. V is TRBV5-6 and J is TRBJ1-1; a possible D gene is TRBD1 (5 bases). V lost 2 bases, J lost 0 bases, and 14 bases lay in between. CDR3 length equals 16 residues. CDR1 is SGHDT and CDR2 is YYEEEE in the germline V gene. The CDR3, as DNA: TGTGCCAGCAGCTTTTGGGGCCTCAAATTGAACACTGAAGCTTTCTTT. Protein: CASSFWGLKLNTEAFF.

The V gene is TRBV5-1, the J gene TRBJ2-3; a weak D match, TRBD2 (5 bases). The CDR3 runs 14 residues. Germline CDR1 reads SGHRS; CDR2 reads YFSETQ. Trimming took 4 bases from V and 0 from J, leaving 9 bases between them. CDR3 bases: TGCGCCAGCAGCACCGGGGAGAGCACAGATACGCAGTATTTT. The encoded protein is CASSTGESTDTQYF.

The rearrangement uses TRBV6-4 and TRBJ1-5; D not certain. Per the germline V gene, CDR1 is MRHNA and CDR2 is SNTAGT. Between the trimmed V and J ends, which lost 6 bases and 7 bases, there was a span of 4 bases. CDR3 length equals 10 residues. CDR3 sequence (DNA): TGTGCCAGCAGCACGCAGCCCCAGCATTTT. It encodes CASSTQPQHF.

Remarks on this clone: This CDR3 is also generated by other DNA sequences in the sample. This rearrangement joins TRBV27 to TRBJ1-2, with D perhaps TRBD1 (6 bases). Trimming removed 5 bases at V and 8 bases at J, with 15 bases between. The CDR3 consists of 13 residues. From germline, CDR1 is MNHEY and CDR2 SMNVEV (reference sequence). The CDR3 DNA follows: TGTGCCAGCAGTACGGTAGGGGGGCAGGGCTACACCTTC. The encoded protein is CASSTVGGQGYTF.

Only a few counts were recorded for this clone. J is TRBJ2-1 and V is TRBV5-1; TRBD1 or TRBD2 may be the D gene (5 bases each). V shed 5 bases and J shed 9 bases, with 18 bases lying between them. The length of the CDR3 is 14 residues. Germline CDR1 and CDR2: SGHRS and YFSETQ. CDR3 residues: CASRAGTSSGEQFF. DNA of the CDR3: TGCGCCAGCAGGGCCGGGACCTCAAGCGGTGAGCAGTTCTTC.

The chain employs TRBV6-4 and TRBJ1-2; D unresolved. Germline loops: CDR1 MRHNA, CDR2 SNTAGT. The V end lost 0 bases, the J end lost 8 bases, and 13 bases lay between the germline ends. The CDR3 has 14 residues. The DNA for the CDR3 is TGTGCCAGCAGTGACTCGGGCTCGGAGGACGGCTACACCTTC. Translating gives CASSDSGSEDGYTF.

The chain carries TRBV7-9 and TRBJ1-1; perhaps TRBD1 as D (6 bases). Germline V lookup: CDR1 SEHNR, CDR2 FQNEAQ (reference sequence). Trimming pared 2 bases from V and 1 base from J, leaving 14 bases between. The CDR3 length is 16 residues. This CDR3 is CASSLRRGLGNTEAFF. CDR3 nucleotide sequence: TGTGCCAGCAGCTTACGGAGGGGGTTGGGGAACACTGAAGCTTTCTTT.

The chain has TRBV30 and TRBJ2-2; TRBD2 matches at 11 bases. J was trimmed by 0 bases and V by 1 base; bases with no gene match: 4. CDR3 length: 17 amino acids. Germline CDR1 GTSNPN, CDR2 SVGIG (reference sequence). CDR3: CAWSGTSGLTNTGELFF. In nucleotides, the CDR3 is TGTGCCTGGAGTGGGACTAGCGGGTTAACGAACACCGGGGAGCTGTTTTTT.

The chain has TRBV5-1 and TRBJ2-3; 10 bases agree with TRBD2. Trimming cost V 4 bases and J 4 bases; bases outside gene matches: 9. Germline V gene sequence: CDR1 SGHRS, CDR2 YFSETQ. This CDR3 is 16 amino acids long. In DNA, the CDR3 is TGCGCCAGCAGCAGAAAAGCGGGAGGGTTGGCAGATACGCAGTATTTT. Translating it yields CASSRKAGGLADTQYF. The whole variable domain, filled in from reference TRBV5-1 and TRBJ2-3, reads KAGVTQTPRYLIKTRGQQVTLSCSPISGHRSVSWYQQTPGQGLQFLFEYFSETQRNKGNFPGRFSGRQFSNSRSEMNVSTLELGDSALYLCASSRKAGGLADTQYFGPGTRLTVL.

This clone was seen once. The gene calls are TRBV28 and TRBJ2-3; 11 nucleotides line up with TRBD2. V shed 6 bases and J 0 bases; nucleotides not matched to a gene: 8. Germline V lookup: CDR1 MDHEN, CDR2 SYDVKM. The CDR3 consists of 17 residues. The CDR3 is CASRGTSGRTSTDTQYF. In DNA, the CDR3 is TGTGCCAGCAGGGGGACTAGCGGTCGCACTAGCACAGATACGCAGTATTTT.

The rearrangement uses TRBV27 and TRBJ2-1; 11 bases align to TRBD2. The CDR3 is 17 amino acids. Trimming cost V 5 bases and J 2 bases; bases outside gene matches: 8. CDR1 and CDR2 (germline): MNHEY, SMNVEV (reference sequence). The DNA for the CDR3 is TGTGCCAGCAGTACTGGACTAGCGGGTTTTCCCTACAATGAGCAGTTCTTC. The encoded protein is CASSTGLAGFPYNEQFF.

This clone appeared a single time. The chain joins TRBV30 to TRBJ1-3, with 8 bases matching TRBD1. With V trimmed by 4 bases and J by 4 bases, 6 bases remained unmatched. The CDR3 has 14 amino acids. The germline CDR1 and CDR2 sequences are GTSNPN and SVGIG (reference sequence). The CDR3 here is CAWNPDRVGNTIYF. The CDR3 DNA follows: TGTGCCTGGAATCCGGACAGGGTAGGAAACACCATATATTTT. Complete variable domain (other parts from reference TRBV30 and TRBJ1-3): SQTIHQWPATLVQPVGSPLSLECTVEGTSNPNLYWYRQAAGRGLQLLFYSVGIGQISSEVPQNLSASRPQDRQFILSSKKLLLSDSGFYLCAWNPDRVGNTIYFGEGSWLTVV.

In DNA, the CDR3 is TGCGCCAGCAGCCGGACCTGGACTAGCGGGAGAACAACCGGGGAGCTGTTTTTT. Its protein product is CASSRTWTSGRTTGELFF. V usage is TRBV5-1 and J usage is TRBJ2-2; TRBD2 agrees at 13 bases. The CDR3 covers 18 residues. Trimming at V came to 4 bases and at J to 5 bases, leaving 11 bases not matched to a gene. The germline gives CDR1 SGHRS, CDR2 YFSETQ. The entire variable domain, with the rest obtained from reference TRBV5-1 and TRBJ2-2, is as follows: KAGVTQTPRYLIKTRGQQVTLSCSPISGHRSVSWYQQTPGQGLQFLFEYFSETQRNKGNFPGRFSGRQFSNSRSEMNVSTLELGDSALYLCASSRTWTSGRTTGELFFGEGSRLTVL.

This chain connects TRBV6-1 to TRBJ2-7, with 12 bases lining up with TRBD2. The CDR3 spans 15 residues. The V gene's germline CDR1 is MNHNS and CDR2 SASEGT. Trimming at V came to 6 bases and at J to 1 base, leaving 4 bases not matched to a gene. The CDR3, as DNA: TGTGCCAGCAGCAGACTAGCGGGAGTTTCCTACGAGCAGTACTTC. It encodes CASSRLAGVSYEQYF.

The chain is built from TRBV7-2 and TRBJ1-2; possibly TRBD1 for D (5 bases). CDR3 length: 13 residues. CDR1 and CDR2 (germline): SGHTA, FQGNSA. V was trimmed by 5 bases and J by 4 bases, leaving 11 bases between them. The CDR3, as DNA: TGTGCCAGCAGCATCCGGGACGGCTATGGCTACACCTTC. Its translation is CASSIRDGYGYTF.

The rearrangement joins TRBV6-5 to TRBJ1-5, with TRBD1 identical over 7 bases. With V trimmed by 1 base and J by 1 base, 1 base remained unmatched. This CDR3 has 15 amino acids. Germline V gene lookup returns CDR1 MNHEY and CDR2 SVGAGI. In nucleotides, the CDR3 is TGTGCCAGCAGTTACTGGGACAGCAGCAATCAGCCCCAGCATTTT. It translates to CASSYWDSSNQPQHF.

The rearrangement links TRBV5-4 to TRBJ2-1; D is possibly TRBD2 (7 bases). CDR1 is SGHNT and CDR2 is YYREEE in the germline V gene (reference sequence). CDR3 length: 14 amino acids. V was clipped by 4 bases and J by 8 bases, with 16 bases between them. The DNA for the CDR3 is TGTGCCAGCAGCCCCGGGGGAGGGGGTTATGAGCAGTTCTTC. Translation: CASSPGGGGYEQFF.

The chain is built from TRBV10-3 and TRBJ2-2; 10 positions match TRBD2. Trimming took 8 bases from V and 5 from J; bases not matched to a gene: 8. The CDR3 has 15 amino acids. Germline-derived CDR1 and CDR2 are ENHRY and SYGVKD. The CDR3 reads CAIGLAGVETGELFF. The CDR3 DNA sequence: TGTGCCATCGGCCTAGCGGGAGTGGAGACCGGGGAGCTGTTTTTT.

The chain is built from TRBV5-4 and TRBJ2-5; D may be TRBD2 (6 bases). The J call may be in error: the DNA end matches TRBJ2-7 better. The CDR3 loop spans 15 amino acids. Germline values: CDR1 SGHNT, CDR2 YYREEE (reference sequence). In DNA, the CDR3 is TGTGCCAGCAGCTTGGGCGGGGACGTTGGCCACGAGCAGTACTTC. As protein: CASSLGGDVGHEQYF.

This chain connects TRBV11-2 to TRBJ2-1; TRBD1 matches at 8 bases. The CDR3 has 15 residues. The V gene end was trimmed by 2 bases and the J gene end by 0 bases; junction bases not matched to a gene: 0. Germline loops: CDR1 SGHAT, CDR2 FQNNGV. CDR3 DNA sequence: TGTGCCAGCAGCTTAACAGGGGGCTCCTACAATGAGCAGTTCTTC. Protein: CASSLTGGSYNEQFF.